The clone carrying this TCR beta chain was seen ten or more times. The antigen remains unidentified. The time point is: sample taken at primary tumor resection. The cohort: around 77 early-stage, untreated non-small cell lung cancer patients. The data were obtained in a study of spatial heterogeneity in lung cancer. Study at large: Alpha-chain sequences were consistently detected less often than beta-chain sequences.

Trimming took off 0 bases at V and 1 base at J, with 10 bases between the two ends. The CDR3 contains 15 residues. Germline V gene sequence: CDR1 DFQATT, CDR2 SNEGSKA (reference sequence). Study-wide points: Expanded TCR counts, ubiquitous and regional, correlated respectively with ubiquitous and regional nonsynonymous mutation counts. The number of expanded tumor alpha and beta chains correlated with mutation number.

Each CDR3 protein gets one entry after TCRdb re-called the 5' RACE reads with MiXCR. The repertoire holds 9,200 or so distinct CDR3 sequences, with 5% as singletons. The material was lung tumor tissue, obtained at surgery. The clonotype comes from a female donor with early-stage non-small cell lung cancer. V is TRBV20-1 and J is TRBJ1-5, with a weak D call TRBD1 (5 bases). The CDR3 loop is CSARDRGSSNQPQHF. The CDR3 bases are TGCAGTGCTAGAGATCGGGGGAGCAGCAATCAGCCCCAGCATTTT.